This T cell receptor beta chain emerged from a study of blood T cell repertoires in COVID-19. Study-wide context: The analysed material was cDNA or gDNA that came from T cells, B-cell-depleted T cells, or PBMCs.

Measured with immunoSEQ multiplex PCR; TCRdb has only the in-frame clones, and not every one. The table shows approximately 210,000 clones, with roughly 91% occurring only once. CDR3 size: 14 residues. V lost 2 bases, J lost 6 bases, and 6 bases stayed unmatched. Per the germline V gene, CDR1 is ENHRY and CDR2 is SYGVKD. The chain combines TRBV10-3 with TRBJ2-7; TRBD1 matches at 8 bases. The receptor was derived from a human donor in a cohort sampled during active COVID-19. The sequencing sample was made of peripheral blood. CDR3 nucleotide sequence: TGTGCCATCAGTGAGGGACAGGGAGTTTTCGAGCAGTACTTC. This translates into CAISEGQGVFEQYF.